One sample yielded the 18 T cell receptor beta chains listed below, sequenced in a study of CD4+ T cells in melanoma (dated by TCRdb to 2022 to 2024). To prepare the library, the immunoSEQ multiplex PCR assay was applied. Not all clones reach the TCRdb copy of this immuneACCESS table, which keeps in-frame sequences only. Checked studies attribute under half of the gap to unresolved V genes and leave the rest unexplained. In all, the sample holds 6,000 to 8,000 clones, and about 70% of those were seen once. The ten biggest clones cover around a fifth of the sample. Sequenced: cells from a culture (not recorded whether cultured in vitro). The receptors stem from a human donor with melanoma.

The rearrangement joins TRBV5-4 to TRBJ2-7; 9 bases match TRBD2. Germline CDR1 and CDR2: SGHNT and YYREEE (reference sequence). The CDR3 is 15 residues long. V was clipped by 4 bases and J by 5 bases; unmatched bases: 10. The CDR3 loop reads CASSRVGLARHEQYF. The DNA for the CDR3 is TGTGCCAGCAGCCGGGTGGGACTAGCTAGGCACGAGCAGTACTTC.

The rearrangement joins TRBV2 to TRBJ1-4; possibly TRBD1 for D (5 bases). Germline CDR1 and CDR2: SNHLY and FYNNEI. This CDR3 has 14 residues. CDR3 bases: TGTGCGAGCGGGGTGGGGGCAACTAATGAAAAACTGTTTTTT. Translating it yields CASGVGATNEKLFF. Looking up the rest from reference TRBV2 and TRBJ1-4 gives the full variable domain: EPEVTQTPSHQVTQMGQEVILRCVPISNHLYFYWYRQILGQKVEFLVSFYNNEISEKSEIFDDQFSVERPDGSNFTLKIRSTKLEDSAMYFCASGVGATNEKLFFGSGTQLSVL.

This chain uses TRBV19 with TRBJ2-7; 7 bases are a match to TRBD2. Germline CDR1 is LNHDA and CDR2 is SQIVND (reference sequence). The CDR3 has 15 residues. J was trimmed by 4 bases and V by 10 bases; bases with no gene match: 16. CDR3 in amino acids: CATHSGTATGYEQYF. In DNA, the CDR3 is TGTGCCACTCACAGCGGGACCGCCACGGGGTACGAGCAGTACTTC.

J is TRBJ1-2 and V is TRBV7-8, with 7 bases that match TRBD1. After removal of 4 bases from V and 8 bases from J, the junction contained 10 bases not matched to a gene. The CDR3 runs 14 residues. From germline, CDR1 is SGHVS and CDR2 FQNEAQ. DNA for the CDR3: TGTGCCAGCAGCTCCAACAGGGGAGGTATAGGCTACACCTTC. This sequence encodes CASSSNRGGIGYTF.

The chain is built from TRBV28 and TRBJ1-2; 7 bases are shared with TRBD1. From germline, CDR1 is MDHEN and CDR2 SYDVKM. After removal of 5 bases from V and 2 bases from J, the junction contained 8 bases not matched to a gene. This CDR3 comprises 15 residues. CDR3 nucleotides: TGTGCCAGCAGTCCTCCAGGGGGTCTGAACTATGGCTACACCTTC. The encoded protein is CASSPPGGLNYGYTF.

J is TRBJ1-6 and V is TRBV3-1 (or the pseudogene TRBV3-2); D not resolved. Germline CDR1 reads LGHDT; CDR2 reads YNNKEL (reference sequence). The CDR3 is 12 amino acids. V lost 1 base and J lost 6, with 1 base in between. CDR3 in DNA: TGTGCCAGCAGCCAAGCTAATTCACCCCTCCACTTT. Amino acid sequence: CASSQANSPLHF.

The V and J genes are TRBV5-6 and TRBJ1-2; TRBD1 matches at 11 bases. The CDR3 contains 15 residues. Germline CDR1 and CDR2: SGHDT and YYEEEE. The J segment lost 7 bases and the V segment lost 0 bases, leaving 5 bases of the junction unmatched. CDR3 amino acids: CASSLAGQGAGGYTF. CDR3 nucleotide sequence: TGTGCCAGCAGCTTGGCCGGACAGGGGGCCGGTGGCTACACCTTC.

V usage is TRBV11-3 and J usage is TRBJ2-3; D possibly corresponds to TRBD1 (6 bases). This CDR3 comprises 14 residues. Germline loops: CDR1 SGHNT, CDR2 YENEEA. V gave up 5 bases and J gave up 5 bases, with 14 bases separating them. CDR3 sequence (DNA): TGTGCCAGCAGCCCCCGAACAGGGAAAGATACGCAGTATTTT. Its protein product is CASSPRTGKDTQYF. The whole variable domain, filled in from reference TRBV11-3 and TRBJ2-3, reads EAGVVQSPRYKIIEKKQPVAFWCNPISGHNTLYWYLQNLGQGPELLIRYENEEAVDDSQLPKDRFSAERLKGVDSTLKIQPAELGDSAVYLCASSPRTGKDTQYFGPGTRLTVL.

By its share, this clone is medium-sized. This sequence joins TRBV14 and TRBJ2-1; 9 bases fit TRBD2. Germline V gene data show CDR1 as SGHDN and CDR2 as FVKESK. The CDR3 contains 13 residues. Losses at the gene ends were 3 bases for V and 14 bases for J; bases not matched to a gene: 8. CDR3 residues: CASSHPPGLAKFF. The CDR3 region has the DNA TGTGCCAGCAGCCACCCCCCCGGACTAGCGAAGTTCTTC.

The genes are TRBV4-2 and TRBJ1-5; D might be TRBD1 (5 bases). Between the trimmed V and J ends, which lost 2 bases and 0 bases, there was a span of 17 bases. The germline V gene encodes CDR1 LGHNA and CDR2 YNFKEQ. This CDR3 spans 18 amino acids. CDR3 coding DNA: TGTGCCAGCAGCCAACAACGGGCGCAGGGCCTTAGCAATCAGCCCCAGCATTTT. Residues: CASSQQRAQGLSNQPQHF.

The chain couples TRBV29-1 to TRBJ2-1; 14 nucleotides match TRBD2. Per the germline V gene, CDR1 is SQVTM and CDR2 is ANQGSEA. J lost 7 bases, V lost 7 bases, and 6 bases had no gene match. The CDR3 loop spans 14 amino acids. The CDR3 DNA follows: TGCAGCGCCGGACTAGCGGGGGGTAGGAATGAGCAGTTCTTC. Amino acid sequence: CSAGLAGGRNEQFF.

The chain links TRBV3-1 (or the pseudogene TRBV3-2) to TRBJ2-7, with 11 bases matching TRBD2. J was trimmed by 2 bases and V by 5 bases; bases with no gene match: 5. This CDR3 spans 15 amino acids. The V gene's germline CDR1 is LGHDT and CDR2 YNNKEL (reference sequence). DNA of the CDR3: TGTGCCAGCAGCACGGGACTAGCGGTAACCTACGAGCAGTACTTC. Its protein product is CASSTGLAVTYEQYF.

The CDR3 DNA sequence: TGTGCCAGCAGCCCCCGAGGGGGGGAGAGCACCGGGGAGCTGTTTTTT. It translates to CASSPRGGESTGELFF. This sequence joins TRBV5-4 and TRBJ2-2, with D maybe TRBD2 (7 bases). CDR1 is SGHNT, CDR2 YYREEE, per germline (reference sequence). The CDR3 spans 16 residues. Trimming cost V 4 bases and J 4 bases, with 17 bases left between them.

In its sample, this clone is medium-sized (0.01 to 0.1%). The chain has TRBV13 and TRBJ1-1; 8 nucleotides align to TRBD1. There are 14 residues in the CDR3. V shed 5 bases and J 5 bases; nucleotides not matched to a gene: 7. Germline CDR1 PRHDT, CDR2 FYEKMQ (reference sequence). The CDR3 spells CASSPAGGRTEAFF. Written as DNA, the CDR3 is TGTGCCAGCAGCCCGGCAGGGGGCAGGACTGAAGCTTTCTTT.

The chain joins TRBV5-4 to TRBJ2-2, with 7 bases aligning to TRBD1. CDR1 and CDR2 (germline): SGHNT, YYREEE (reference sequence). The trim removed 0 bases at V and 9 bases at J, leaving 2 bases unmatched. The CDR3 covers 13 residues. The chain's CDR3 is CASSLEGGRELFF. The CDR3 DNA reads TGTGCCAGCAGCTTGGAAGGGGGCAGGGAGCTGTTTTTT.

The V call is TRBV7-8, the J call TRBJ1-1; possibly TRBD1 for D (5 bases). Germline-derived CDR1 and CDR2 are SGHVS and FQNEAQ. The CDR3 loop spans 16 amino acids. V was shortened by 1 base and J by 3 bases, with 15 bases between the two germline ends. The CDR3 protein is CASSLGSQGRDTEAFF. CDR3 in DNA: TGTGCCAGCAGCTTAGGGTCCCAGGGTCGGGACACTGAAGCTTTCTTT. The whole variable domain, remainder taken from reference TRBV7-8 and TRBJ1-1, is GAGVSQSPRYKVAKRGQDVALRCDPISGHVSLFWYQQALGQGPEFLTYFQNEAQLDKSGLPSDRFFAERPEGSVSTLKIQRTQQEDSAVYLCASSLGSQGRDTEAFFGQGTRLTVV.

The V call is TRBV18, the J call TRBJ2-7; 8 bases align to TRBD1. Germline V lookup: CDR1 KGHSH, CDR2 LQKENI. CDR3 length: 15 amino acids. V shed 4 bases and J 4 bases; nucleotides not matched to a gene: 9. The CDR3 DNA reads as TGTGCCAGCTCACAGTCGGCAGGGGGCCAGTACGAGCAGTACTTC. As protein: CASSQSAGGQYEQYF. The whole variable domain, remainder taken from reference TRBV18 and TRBJ2-7, is NAGVMQNPRHLVRRRGQEARLRCSPMKGHSHVYWYRQLPEEGLKFMVYLQKENIIDESGMPKERFSAEFPKEGPSILRIQQVVRGDSAAYFCASSQSAGGQYEQYFGPGTRLTVT.

By share, this clone ranks as medium-sized (0.01 to 0.1%). The chain joins TRBV29-1 to TRBJ2-1; the match to TRBD1 covers 7 bases. The CDR3 extends over 16 amino acids. Looked up from germline, CDR1 is SQVTM and CDR2 is ANQGSEA. Trimming removed 6 bases from V and 2 bases from J; junction bases left unmatched: 13. This CDR3 is CSVEPWDRKTYNEQFF. CDR3 DNA: TGCAGCGTCGAACCCTGGGACAGAAAGACCTACAATGAGCAGTTCTTC.